The 22 T cell receptor beta chains presented below share a single source sample, sequenced in a study of CD8+CD57+ T cells in acquired aplastic anemia. CDR3 and TCR beta VDJ profiling relied on a genomic DNA template. TCRdb redid the calling of the reads with MiXCR, one entry per CDR3 protein. The table records roughly 250,000 distinct CDR3 sequences, around 45% of them present only once. Patients chosen for sequencing had shown CD8+CD57+ cell expansion by flow cytometry. Sequenced material: sorted CD4+, CD8+, or CD8+CD57+ T cells (not recorded which) from PBMCs. The receptors derive from a human donor with aplastic anemia.

V and J are TRBV19 and TRBJ2-5; D gene uncertain. Per germline, CDR1 LNHDA and CDR2 SQIVND (reference sequence). The CDR3 loop spans 14 amino acids. The V and J ends lost 3 bases and 1 base respectively, with 9 bases between them. The CDR3 spells CASSIVVFQETQYF. CDR3 in DNA: TGTGCCAGTAGTATCGTCGTTTTCCAAGAGACCCAGTACTTC. Full variable domain (outside the CDR3, taken from reference TRBV19 and TRBJ2-5): DGGITQSPKYLFRKEGQNVTLSCEQNLNHDAMYWYRQDPGQGLRLIYYSQIVNDFQKGDIAEGYSVSREKKESFPLTVTSAQKNPTAFYLCASSIVVFQETQYFGPGTRLLVL.

This clonotype was seen just once. A clone one base away is much larger, so this may be a read error. The chain links TRBV6-5 to TRBJ1-1; D is perhaps TRBD1 (5 bases). This CDR3 has 14 residues. Between the trimmed V and J ends, which lost 5 bases and 2 bases, there was a span of 12 bases. Germline V CDR1 and CDR2: MNHEY, SVGAGI. As DNA, the CDR3 is TGTGCCAGCAGTGACGGGGCCTCAAACACTGAAGCTTTCTTT. It specifies CASSDGASNTEAFF.

This clonotype was detected many times. The chain links TRBV4-2 to TRBJ2-7, with TRBD2 matching over 10 bases. This CDR3 is built from 17 residues. The germline V gene has CDR1 LGHNA and CDR2 YNFKEQ. Trimming at V came to 2 bases and at J to 2 bases, leaving 9 bases not matched to a gene. For the CDR3, the DNA is TGTGCCAGCAGCCAATTGGTAGCGGGGGGCAATCCCTACGAGCAGTACTTC. Protein: CASSQLVAGGNPYEQYF.

This clonotype was observed at least ten times. The CDR3, as DNA: TGCAGTGCTAGAGGCCTTGGGACTAGCGGGAAGGTTTCGAACACCGGGGAGCTGTTTTTT. Protein sequence: CSARGLGTSGKVSNTGELFF. The chain has TRBV20-1 and TRBJ2-2; 13 bases map to TRBD2. J gave up 0 bases and V 1 base, and 11 bases lay outside the gene matches. Germline lookup yields CDR1 DFQATT and CDR2 SNEGSKA (reference sequence). The CDR3 runs 20 residues.

For this clonotype: An end of the junction differs from the germline gene, which may be a read error. The chain uses TRBV29-1 and TRBJ2-3, with D perhaps TRBD1 (6 bases). The CDR3 consists of 14 residues. Per the germline V gene, CDR1 is SQVTM and CDR2 is ANQGSEA. The CDR3 bases are TGCAGCGCAGAAAAAGGGGACACCACAGATACGCAGTATTTC. Translating it yields CSAEKGDTTDTQYF.

This clonotype has at least ten counts. This chain links TRBV7-9 with TRBJ2-7, with a possible D match to TRBD2 (7 bases). The germline gives CDR1 SEHNR, CDR2 FQNEAQ (reference sequence). This CDR3 region has 16 residues. V was cut by 4 bases and J by 4 bases, with 20 bases left in between. CDR3: CASSSQGGAPKYEQYF. The CDR3 bases are TGTGCCAGCAGCTCACAAGGGGGGGCTCCAAAATACGAGCAGTACTTC. Full variable domain (remainder filled in from reference TRBV7-9 and TRBJ2-7): DTGVSQNPRHKITKRGQNVTFRCDPISEHNRLYWYRQTLGQGPEFLTYFQNEAQLEKSRLLSDRFSAERPKGSFSTLEIQRTEQGDSAMYLCASSSQGGAPKYEQYFGPGTRLTVT.

This clonotype showed up many times. The chain carries TRBV5-5 and TRBJ2-1, with a weak D call TRBD2 (6 bases). The CDR3 is 15 amino acids. V shed 3 bases and J shed 7 bases, with 17 bases lying between them. Germline loops: CDR1 SGHKS, CDR2 YYEKEE (reference sequence). CDR3 protein: CASSSSALAGNEQFF. The DNA for the CDR3 is TGTGCCAGCAGCTCCTCGGCGTTGGCGGGGAATGAGCAGTTCTTC.

This clonotype was counted at least ten times. The chain joins TRBV19 to TRBJ1-2; 8 bases agree with TRBD1. V shed 3 bases, J shed 5 bases, and the junction held 11 bases outside the gene matches. The CDR3 covers 16 residues. Germline values: CDR1 LNHDA, CDR2 SQIVND (reference sequence). The CDR3 DNA follows: TGTGCCAGTAGTATCATTCGTCGCAGGGGGCAATATGGCTACACCTTC. This codes for CASSIIRRRGQYGYTF.

This sequence joins TRBV29-1 and TRBJ1-1; the match to TRBD1 covers 9 bases. Germline values: CDR1 SQVTM, CDR2 ANQGSEA. The CDR3 has 13 residues. With 7 bases clipped from V and 6 bases from J, the junction kept 9 bases outside the gene matches. The CDR3 sequence is CSAQGQGVAEAFF. As DNA, the CDR3 is TGCAGCGCCCAGGGACAGGGAGTGGCTGAAGCTTTCTTT. Variable domain in full (rest from reference TRBV29-1 and TRBJ1-1): SAVISQKPSRDICQRGTSLTIQCQVDSQVTMMFWYRQQPGQSLTLIATANQGSEATYESGFVIDKFPISRPNLTFSTLTVSNMSPEDSSIYLCSAQGQGVAEAFFGQGTRLTVV.

The J gene is TRBJ1-2, the V gene TRBV19, with 9 bases identical to TRBD1. This CDR3 has 15 amino acids. V lost 5 bases, J lost 2 bases, and 6 bases stayed unmatched. Germline-derived CDR1 and CDR2 are LNHDA and SQIVND (reference sequence). The CDR3 sequence is CASSWTGEKNYGYTF. CDR3 coding DNA: TGTGCCAGTAGTTGGACAGGGGAAAAGAACTATGGCTACACCTTC.

With regard to this clonotype: The junction departs from germline at one end; a sequencing error may be responsible. The V gene is TRBV15, the J gene TRBJ2-3; 7 bases agree with TRBD2. This CDR3 spans 17 amino acids. Germline values: CDR1 LNHNV, CDR2 YYDKDF (reference sequence). The CDR3 DNA follows: TGTGCCAGCAGCCAAGATCATGGGGGGGTACCCACAGATACGCAGTATTTT. This translates into CASSQDHGGVPTDTQYF.

J is TRBJ2-1 and V is TRBV27; 9 nucleotides align to TRBD2. Germline CDR1 and CDR2: MNHEY and SMNVEV (reference sequence). The CDR3 has 15 residues. J gave up 7 bases and V 5 bases, and 9 bases lay outside the gene matches. The CDR3 sequence is CASSPRSGRWNEQFF. DNA for the CDR3: TGTGCCAGCAGTCCCCGTAGCGGGAGATGGAATGAGCAGTTCTTC.

This rearrangement joins TRBV25-1 to TRBJ2-7; D is perhaps TRBD2 (6 bases). Germline-derived CDR1 and CDR2 are MGHDK and SYGVNS. The CDR3 length is 14 residues. Trimming left V 6 bases short and J 4 bases short, with 16 bases between. Here the CDR3 DNA reads TGTGCCAGCAGATCCGCCGCGGGGCTTTACGAGCAGTACTTC. The encoded protein is CASRSAAGLYEQYF.

The rearrangement joins TRBV7-8 to TRBJ1-5; no clear D gene. The CDR3 loop spans 16 amino acids. V was trimmed by 5 bases and J by 6 bases, leaving 20 bases between them. Germline CDR1 is SGHVS and CDR2 is FQNEAQ. The CDR3 sequence: CASSTRGRVPGQPQHF. CDR3 nucleotides: TGTGCCAGCAGCACCCGGGGAAGGGTACCCGGTCAGCCCCAGCATTTT.

The chain links TRBV10-1 to TRBJ1-1; no reliable D call. The CDR3 runs to 14 residues. Trimming left V 6 bases short and J 4 bases short, with 15 bases between. CDR1 and CDR2 (germline): WNHNN, SYGVQD (reference sequence). The CDR3 is CASSLVEKGTEAFF. CDR3 DNA: TGCGCCAGCAGCTTGGTCGAAAAAGGCACTGAAGCTTTCTTT.

In this sample, this clonotype turned up a few times. This rearrangement joins TRBV7-3 to TRBJ2-5; TRBD2 is a possible D gene (6 bases). Germline lookup yields CDR1 SGHTA and CDR2 FQGTGA. The V and J ends lost 1 base and 5 bases respectively, with 11 bases between them. CDR3 length: 14 amino acids. The CDR3 region has the DNA TGTGCCAGCAGCTTAAAGGGCGGGGTCGAGACCCAGTACTTC. Its translation: CASSLKGGVETQYF.

Points on this clonotype: This may be a read error: a much more frequent sequence differs by one nucleotide. The J gene is TRBJ2-7, the V gene TRBV20-1; D is uncertain. The V and J ends lost 3 bases and 2 bases respectively, with 14 bases between them. The CDR3 loop spans 14 amino acids. The V gene's germline CDR1 is DFQATT and CDR2 SNEGSKA (reference sequence). CDR3 sequence: CSASVSAEPYEQYF. DNA of the CDR3: TGCAGTGCTAGTGTTAGTGCGGAGCCCTACGAGCAGTACTTC.

The V call is TRBV20-1, the J call TRBJ2-7, with D hard to call. CDR1 DFQATT and CDR2 SNEGSKA come from the germline V gene (reference sequence). The CDR3 extends over 14 amino acids. The V and J ends lost 6 bases and 7 bases respectively, with 22 bases between them. The CDR3 nucleotides are TGCAGTGCCGCCCTTCTATCGCCCTACAATGAGCAGTACTTC. Translated, it gives CSAALLSPYNEQYF.

This clonotype occurred a few times. This chain connects TRBV4-1 to TRBJ2-7, with 11 bases identical to TRBD2. CDR3 length equals 12 residues. From germline, CDR1 is MGHRA and CDR2 YSYEKL. V gave up 5 bases and J gave up 6 bases; unmatched junction bases: 0. In DNA, the CDR3 is TGCGCCAGCAGCACTAGCGGGAGCGAGCAGTACTTC. This translates into CASSTSGSEQYF.

This clonotype was seen ten or more times. A read error is possible here, since a much larger clone lies one base away. This chain links TRBV7-9 with TRBJ2-5; D remains unclear. V lost 4 bases and J lost 5, with 11 bases in between. The CDR3 covers 13 residues. Germline V gene sequence: CDR1 SEHNR, CDR2 FQNEAQ (reference sequence). The DNA of the CDR3 is TGTGCCAGCAGCTGCTCGCTTGGTGAGACCCAGTACTTC. Residues: CASSCSLGETQYF.

This sequence joins TRBV15 and TRBJ2-2; 7 nucleotides agree with TRBD2. In germline, CDR1 is LNHNV, CDR2 YYDKDF (reference sequence). The length of the CDR3 is 15 residues. The V gene end was trimmed by 7 bases and the J gene end by 3 bases; junction bases not matched to a gene: 8. CDR3 nucleotide sequence: TGTGCCACCACTCGGCTAGCGGAATACACCGGGGAGCTGTTTTTT. Its translation is CATTRLAEYTGELFF. Filled out from reference TRBV15 and TRBJ2-2, the complete variable domain reads DAMVIQNPRYQVTQFGKPVTLSCSQTLNHNVMYWYQQKSSQAPKLLFHYYDKDFNNEADTPDNFQSRRPNTSFCFLDIRSPGLGDTAMYLCATTRLAEYTGELFFGEGSRLTVL.

This clonotype was observed many times. This chain uses TRBV15 with TRBJ2-7; D possibly corresponds to TRBD1 (5 bases). Trimming took 6 bases from V and 6 from J, leaving 18 bases between them. CDR3 size: 14 residues. Germline V gene sequence: CDR1 LNHNV, CDR2 YYDKDF (reference sequence). CDR3 residues: CATSSRAGFSEQYF. CDR3 coding DNA: TGTGCCACCAGTAGTCGAGCAGGGTTTTCCGAGCAGTACTTC.